This is a list of T cell receptor beta chains from one sample in a study of T cells in Graves' hyperthyroidism and ophthalmopathy. TCRdb reprocessed the multiplex PCR reads via MiXCR and lists one record per CDR3 protein. The sample includes about 400,000 distinct CDR3 sequences, approximately 15% of them seen just once. The sample consisted of blood. The origin of the receptors is a woman aged 25 to 39 with Graves' hyperthyroidism. Both conserved end residues are part of each CDR3. D genes are given only for firm matches. Clone size is given for some rows only: seen once, a few or many times, or a class if the clone is expanded.

TRBD2,TRBV9,TRBJ2-3,.,TGTGCCACGGGGGGGGGGGATAGCACAGATACGCGGTATTTT,CATGGGDSTDTRYF
.,TRBV3-1,TRBJ2-1,.,TGTGCCAGCAGCGCAGATGGATTCCTAGCGAATGAGCAGTTCTTC,CASSADGFLANEQFF
.,TRBV6-5,TRBJ2-5,many,TGTGCCAGCAGTTACGGGGGGGCACAAGGGACCCAGTACTTC,CASSYGGAQGTQYF
.,TRBV5-1,TRBJ2-1,many,TGCGCCAGCAGCTTGGGCCGGGAGCCCCTCGGCAATGAGCAGTTCTTC,CASSLGREPLGNEQFF
.,TRBV20-1,TRBJ1-5,.,TGCAGTGCCCTGGACGGAGAACAGCCCCAGCATTTT,CSALDGEQPQHF
TRBD1,TRBV30,TRBJ1-3,few,TGTGCCTGGAGTGCTACAGGGGGCCTAAACACCATATATTTT,CAWSATGGLNTIYF
TRBD2,TRBV7-9,TRBJ2-3,many,TGTGCCAGCAGCTCAAGGACTAGCGGTCCCACAGATACGCAGTATTTT,CASSSRTSGPTDTQYF
TRBD1,TRBV11-2,TRBJ2-2,.,TGTGCCAGCGGGGTGGGACAGATCGGGGAGCTGTTTTTT,CASGVGQIGELFF
.,TRBV19,TRBJ1-2,.,TGTGCCAGTAGTATCCATAAGGGGGAACTCTATGGCTACACCTTC,CASSIHKGELYGYTF
.,TRBV7-3,TRBJ2-1,.,TGTGCCAGCAGTGAAAATCCTTACAATGAGCAGTTCTTC,CASSENPYNEQFF
.,TRBV3-1,TRBJ2-1,.,TGTGCCAGCAGCCAAGAGGACGAAGGGATTCGGGGATTCAATGAGCAGTTCTTC,CASSQEDEGIRGFNEQFF
TRBD2,TRBV9,TRBJ2-2,.,TGTGCCAGCAGCGTCGGCGGGAGTATCGGGGAGCTGTTTTTT,CASSVGGSIGELFF
.,TRBV5-1,TRBJ1-4,few,TGCGCCAGCAGCCCCGGGAAGACTAATGAAAAACTGTTTTTT,CASSPGKTNEKLFF
.,TRBV20-1,TRBJ2-5,many,TGCAGTGCTAGTACCCCCGGGCTAGCCGAGACCCAGTACTTC,CSASTPGLAETQYF
.,TRBV5-1,TRBJ2-3,few,TGCGCCAGCAGCCCGTCTGGGGTTCGAACAGATACGCAGTATTTT,CASSPSGVRTDTQYF
.,TRBV9,TRBJ2-1,many,TGTGCCAGCAGCGTAGGCCCCGGGGTAGCGATCTACAATGAGCAGTTCTTC,CASSVGPGVAIYNEQFF
TRBD2,TRBV28,TRBJ2-1,few,TGTGCCAGCGGTGGGGGGACTAGCGGGAGGGTGGTCCGTGAGCAGTTCTTC,CASGGGTSGRVVREQFF
TRBD1,TRBV12-3/TRBV12-4,TRBJ2-4,.,TGTGCCAGCAGTCGAATCGCGGACAGGGCCAACGTTCAGTACTTC,CASSRIADRANVQYF
.,TRBV7-9,TRBJ1-1,.,TGTGCCAGCAGCTTAGAACAGGGAATGAACACTGAAGCTTTCTTT,CASSLEQGMNTEAFF
TRBD1,TRBV14,TRBJ2-5,many,TGTGCCAGCAGCCAACTCGGGACAGAAGAGACCCAGTACTTC,CASSQLGTEETQYF
TRBD2,TRBV5-1,TRBJ2-1,.,TGCGCCAGCAGCTTGGAACCCGCGGGAGGGCCGGTCAATGAGCAGTTCTTC,CASSLEPAGGPVNEQFF
TRBD2,TRBV20-1,TRBJ2-7,few,TGCAGTGCTAGAGGGCCTAGCGGAGGCTCCTACGGGCAGTACTTC,CSARGPSGGSYGQYF